A single sample is the source of the 9 T cell receptor beta chains below, sequenced in a study of blood T cell repertoires in COVID-19. Some clones are missing from TCRdb's copy, which holds only in-frame ones; the method was immunoSEQ multiplex PCR. Counted here are about 360,000 clones, 86% occurring once; the ten biggest clones make up just over 7%. The sequencing sample was made of peripheral blood. These receptors originate from a woman in her sixties or seventies with COVID-19, enrolled during active disease.

CDR3 sequence (DNA): TGTGCCTGGAGTCCAGGAACCGGGGCCGGGGAGCTGTTTTTT. This encodes CAWSPGTGAGELFF. This chain joins TRBV30 and TRBJ2-2; possibly TRBD2 for D (5 bases). CDR3 size: 14 residues. The V gene's germline CDR1 is GTSNPN and CDR2 SVGIG (reference sequence). The V gene lost 2 bases and the J gene lost 6 bases, with 13 bases spanning the gap.

The V call is TRBV15, the J call TRBJ2-1; unclear D gene. CDR1 and CDR2 (germline): LNHNV, YYDKDF (reference sequence). This CDR3 is 13 amino acids long. Trimming took 0 bases from V and 6 from J, leaving 6 bases between them. The CDR3 bases are TGTGCCACCAGCAGAGATATCAGCAATGAGCAGTTCTTC. Its protein is CATSRDISNEQFF.

The V and J genes are TRBV12-5 and TRBJ1-1; weak D call: TRBD1 (5 bases). V shed 1 base and J shed 3 bases, with 12 bases lying between them. The CDR3 has 15 residues. CDR1 is LGHNT and CDR2 is FRNRAP in the germline V gene. The CDR3 DNA reads as TGTGCTAGTGGTTTGGCAATAGTCAGGGACACTGAAGCTTTCTTT. This translates into CASGLAIVRDTEAFF.

V is TRBV3-1 (or the pseudogene TRBV3-2) and J is TRBJ2-5; D gene uncertain. CDR1 and CDR2 from the germline V gene are LGHDT and YNNKEL (reference sequence). The CDR3 consists of 15 residues. Deletions cut 2 bases from V and 5 bases from J, with 15 bases between. The CDR3: CASSQIKTAAETQYF. The CDR3 DNA reads as TGTGCCAGCAGCCAAATAAAAACAGCCGCGGAGACCCAGTACTTC.

This chain links TRBV27 with TRBJ2-3, with 7 nucleotides matching TRBD1. The CDR3 spans 16 residues. V was pared by 5 bases and J by 2 bases, with 10 bases of the junction left unmatched. The germline V gene has CDR1 MNHEY and CDR2 SMNVEV (reference sequence). Written as DNA, the CDR3 is TGTGCCAGCAGTGGACAGGATTTTCCCTTCACAGATACGCAGTATTTT. This encodes CASSGQDFPFTDTQYF.

This sequence joins TRBV9 and TRBJ2-7; D perhaps matches TRBD2 (6 bases). Germline V gene sequence: CDR1 SGDLS, CDR2 YYNGEE. The CDR3 is made up of 16 amino acids. V was shortened by 0 bases and J by 2 bases, with 15 bases between the two germline ends. CDR3 in DNA: TGTGCCAGCAGCGTAGGTGGGCCGGGGGAGGCCTACGAGCAGTACTTC. Protein: CASSVGGPGEAYEQYF. Complete variable domain (other parts from reference TRBV9 and TRBJ2-7): DSGVTQTPKHLITATGQRVTLRCSPRSGDLSVYWYQQSLDQGLQFLIQYYNGEERAKGNILERFSAQQFPDLHSELNLSSLELGDSALYFCASSVGGPGEAYEQYFGPGTRLTVT.

The genes are TRBV24-1 and TRBJ2-3, with 7 nucleotides matching TRBD1. J was trimmed by 4 bases and V by 7 bases; bases with no gene match: 7. CDR3 length equals 14 residues. Germline V gene data show CDR1 as KGHDR and CDR2 as SFDVKD. This CDR3 is CATSETGTADTQYF. The CDR3 DNA follows: TGTGCCACCAGCGAGACAGGGACGGCAGATACGCAGTATTTT.

The chain couples TRBV27 to TRBJ1-2; D remains ambiguous. The V gene lost 5 bases and the J gene lost 3 bases, with 22 bases spanning the gap. The CDR3 loop spans 17 amino acids. In germline, CDR1 is MNHEY, CDR2 SMNVEV (reference sequence). The CDR3 region has the DNA TGTGCCAGCAGTACTAATGGACGTAAAAGGAGGGACTATGGCTACACCTTC. Translating gives CASSTNGRKRRDYGYTF.

The V and J genes are TRBV19 and TRBJ1-4; 8 bases fit TRBD1. In germline, CDR1 is LNHDA, CDR2 SQIVND (reference sequence). V lost 7 bases and J lost 3; bases outside the gene matches: 1. This CDR3 is built from 13 residues. CDR3 bases: TGTGCCAGTAAGGGACAGGCTAATGAAAAACTGTTTTTT. This sequence encodes CASKGQANEKLFF.